The 25 T cell receptor beta chains listed next were all sequenced from one sample in a study of blood T cell repertoires in COVID-19. Using immunoSEQ multiplex PCR, the repertoire was profiled, and TCRdb retains in-frame clones only, with some absent. The sample has 200,000 or so clones; roughly 86% are singletons. Sequencing used peripheral blood. These receptors all stem from a woman aged 55-75 years with acute or convalescent COVID-19.

The chain joins TRBV24-1 to TRBJ1-3; TRBD1 aligns across 7 bases. The CDR3 consists of 15 residues. Germline-derived CDR1 and CDR2 are KGHDR and SFDVKD. Trimming cost V 4 bases and J 6 bases; bases outside gene matches: 8. CDR3 bases: TGTGCCACCAGTGACCACCAAACAGGGGCAAACACCATATATTTT. Translation: CATSDHQTGANTIYF.

The chain has TRBV30 and TRBJ1-6; D possibly corresponds to TRBD1 (5 bases). This CDR3 region has 13 residues. Trimming removed 5 bases from V and 10 bases from J, with 15 bases in between. Germline CDR1 is GTSNPN and CDR2 is SVGIG (reference sequence). CDR3 DNA: TGTGCCTGGGGCGTGGGGGGAGGATCACCCCTCCACTTT. Translated: CAWGVGGGSPLHF.

The table lists this clone with a few counts. The chain uses TRBV12-3 or TRBV12-4 and TRBJ1-2, with D possibly matching TRBD1 (6 bases). The CDR3 loop spans 11 amino acids. The ends were cut back, 6 bases at V and 6 bases at J, with 8 bases in the middle. In DNA, the CDR3 is TGTGCCAGCAGAAACAGGGATGGCTACACCTTC. Translating it yields CASRNRDGYTF.

The chain is built from TRBV20-1 and TRBJ2-3, with TRBD2 identical over 7 bases. Germline CDR1 is DFQATT and CDR2 is SNEGSKA (reference sequence). The CDR3 sequence is 11 residues long. The chain's CDR3 is CSWTSWDTQYF. The DNA for the CDR3 is TGCAGCTGGACTAGTTGGGATACGCAGTATTTT.

CDR3 sequence: CASSRATGTSTDTQYF. CDR3 nucleotide sequence: TGTGCCAGCAGCCGCGCGACAGGGACTAGCACAGATACGCAGTATTTT. The gene calls are TRBV4-2 and TRBJ2-3; TRBD1 is a possible D gene (7 bases). Germline CDR1 and CDR2: LGHNA and YNFKEQ. The CDR3 extends over 16 amino acids. V was clipped by 4 bases and J by 0 bases, with 14 bases between them.

V and J are TRBV6-5 and TRBJ1-2; 9 bases match TRBD1. The J segment lost 1 base and the V segment lost 5 bases, leaving 5 bases of the junction unmatched. CDR1 is MNHEY and CDR2 is SVGAGI in the germline V gene. There are 15 residues in the CDR3. CDR3 sequence: CASSPGTGHNYGYTF. The CDR3 nucleotides are TGTGCCAGCAGTCCCGGGACAGGGCATAACTATGGCTACACCTTC.

The chain employs TRBV29-1 and TRBJ1-2, with no clear D. The ends were cut back, 4 bases at V and 4 bases at J, with 7 bases in the middle. Germline V gene data show CDR1 as SQVTM and CDR2 as ANQGSEA. The CDR3 is 11 amino acids. The CDR3 loop is CSVGHSYGYTF. CDR3 coding DNA: TGCAGCGTTGGACATAGCTATGGCTACACCTTC.

This chain links TRBV29-1 with TRBJ1-4; D possibly corresponds to TRBD1 (5 bases). Germline CDR1 and CDR2: SQVTM and ANQGSEA. This CDR3 comprises 13 residues. V lost 4 bases and J 10 bases, leaving 16 bases between the germline ends. Here the CDR3 DNA reads TGCAGCGTTGCAGGGCTATCGGGGGGAAAACTGTTTTTT. It specifies CSVAGLSGGKLFF.

This clone came up once. The chain has TRBV10-1 and TRBJ1-3; the D gene is possibly TRBD1 (5 bases). The V end lost 4 bases, the J end lost 0 bases, and 13 bases lay between the germline ends. CDR3 length: 16 amino acids. Germline CDR1 is WNHNN and CDR2 is SYGVQD (reference sequence). CDR3 nucleotide sequence: TGCGCCAGCAGTGGAAGGGGCCTGGCCTCTGGAAACACCATATATTTT. This codes for CASSGRGLASGNTIYF.

This chain uses TRBV4-2 with TRBJ2-3, with 12 bases fitting TRBD2. There are 16 residues in the CDR3. CDR1 and CDR2 from the germline V gene are LGHNA and YNFKEQ. J gave up 8 bases and V 5 bases, and 11 bases lay outside the gene matches. CDR3 protein: CASSETSGGISATQYF. In DNA form, the CDR3 reads TGTGCCAGCAGCGAAACTAGCGGGGGGATCTCAGCTACGCAGTATTTT.

The chain links TRBV30 to TRBJ1-5; D unclear. Germline-derived CDR1 and CDR2 are GTSNPN and SVGIG (reference sequence). Trimming took 4 bases from V and 2 from J, leaving 6 bases between them. The CDR3 covers 12 residues. Here the CDR3 reads CAWNGGNQPQHF. The CDR3 nucleotides read TGTGCCTGGAACGGGGGCAATCAGCCCCAGCATTTT.

This chain links TRBV15 with TRBJ1-1; 7 nucleotides line up with TRBD1. This CDR3 is built from 14 residues. V gave up 3 bases and J gave up 2 bases; unmatched junction bases: 3. Germline V gene sequence: CDR1 LNHNV, CDR2 YYDKDF (reference sequence). Here the CDR3 reads CATSSRGTNTEAFF. The CDR3 DNA reads as TGTGCCACCAGCAGCAGGGGGACAAACACTGAAGCTTTCTTT.

This clone has a handful of counts. This chain joins TRBV9 and TRBJ1-6; D gene unclear. Germline-derived CDR1 and CDR2 are SGDLS and YYNGEE. This CDR3 is built from 19 residues. With 4 bases removed from V and 6 bases from J, the gap between germline ends came to 26 bases. The CDR3: CASSPNPGTWKQLNSPLHF. DNA for the CDR3: TGTGCCAGCAGCCCTAACCCGGGTACTTGGAAGCAACTTAATTCACCCCTCCACTTT.

For the CDR3, the DNA is TGTGCCAGCAGTTGGGGTCTAGTCAGGGGTGGCTACACCTTC. Amino acids: CASSWGLVRGGYTF. V is TRBV28 and J is TRBJ1-2; possibly TRBD1 for D (6 bases). Germline CDR1 reads MDHEN; CDR2 reads SYDVKM. V lost 4 bases, J lost 7 bases, and 16 bases lay in between. The length of the CDR3 is 14 residues.

The V call is TRBV19, the J call TRBJ1-4; perhaps TRBD1 as D (5 bases). Trimming left V 3 bases short and J 3 bases short, with 14 bases between. Germline lookup yields CDR1 LNHDA and CDR2 SQIVND (reference sequence). The CDR3 consists of 16 residues. The CDR3 region has the DNA TGTGCCAGTAGTATTTTTAGGGGTAATGCTAATGAAAAACTGTTTTTT. As protein: CASSIFRGNANEKLFF.

V usage is TRBV6-2 or TRBV6-3 and J usage is TRBJ2-1; 14 bases agree with TRBD2. V shed 2 bases and J 3 bases; nucleotides not matched to a gene: 15. This CDR3 contains 21 residues. Germline CDR1 and CDR2: MNHEY and SVGEGT. The CDR3 reads CASSYPTGGLAGVKRYNEQFF. The DNA of the CDR3 is TGTGCCAGCAGTTACCCTACTGGGGGACTAGCGGGGGTTAAGCGCTACAATGAGCAGTTCTTC.

This clone was picked up one time. The CDR3: CASSQGRNGGIEKLFF. The CDR3, as DNA: TGTGCCAGCAGCCAGGGGCGAAACGGAGGGATTGAAAAACTGTTTTTT. The chain employs TRBV3-1 (or the pseudogene TRBV3-2) and TRBJ1-4; D perhaps matches TRBD1 (5 bases). V lost 3 bases and J lost 7, with 18 bases in between. Germline V CDR1 and CDR2: LGHDT, YNNKEL (reference sequence). There are 16 residues in the CDR3.

The V call is TRBV3-1 (or the pseudogene TRBV3-2), the J call TRBJ2-2; D might be TRBD1 (6 bases). V shed 2 bases and J shed 4 bases, with 11 bases lying between them. Germline V gives CDR1 LGHDT, CDR2 YNNKEL (reference sequence). The CDR3 totals 15 residues. The CDR3 sequence: CASSQKGQSTGELFF. Here the CDR3 DNA reads TGTGCCAGCAGCCAAAAAGGACAGAGCACCGGGGAGCTGTTTTTT.

The rearrangement uses TRBV5-1 and TRBJ1-1; D gene ambiguous. Germline V gene sequence: CDR1 SGHRS, CDR2 YFSETQ. The CDR3 contains 16 residues. Trimming took 0 bases from V and 1 from J, leaving 13 bases between them. Written as DNA, the CDR3 is TGCGCCAGCAGCTTGGCCTACCGGTCCCCGAACACTGAAGCTTTCTTT. Its protein product is CASSLAYRSPNTEAFF.

The genes are TRBV19 and TRBJ1-4, with D unclear. The CDR3 runs to 12 residues. Germline CDR1 and CDR2: LNHDA and SQIVND (reference sequence). The V end lost 5 bases, the J end lost 5 bases, and 6 bases lay between the germline ends. The CDR3 here is CASSFLNEKLFF. DNA for the CDR3: TGTGCCAGTAGTTTCCTCAATGAAAAACTGTTTTTT.

The chain uses TRBV6-2 or TRBV6-3 and TRBJ2-7; 8 bases match TRBD1. This CDR3 is built from 16 residues. Losses at the gene ends were 0 bases for V and 5 bases for J; bases not matched to a gene: 9. Germline V gene sequence: CDR1 MNHEY, CDR2 SVGEGT. The DNA of the CDR3 is TGTGCCAGCAGTTACTCAGGACAGGGAAAGGTGCACGAGCAGTACTTC. Its protein is CASSYSGQGKVHEQYF.

V and J are TRBV27 and TRBJ2-7, with D perhaps matching TRBD1 (5 bases). CDR1 is MNHEY and CDR2 is SMNVEV in the germline V gene (reference sequence). CDR3 length equals 13 residues. Trimming left V 3 bases short and J 5 bases short, with 11 bases between. In nucleotides, the CDR3 is TGTGCCAGCAGTTTGGGCAGGGTGGACGAGCAGTACTTC. Its protein product is CASSLGRVDEQYF.

The V call is TRBV18, the J call TRBJ1-5; D might be TRBD1 (5 bases). Trimming pared 2 bases from V and 6 bases from J, leaving 11 bases between. Germline loops: CDR1 KGHSH, CDR2 LQKENI. There are 14 residues in the CDR3. The chain's CDR3 is CASSPIEGVQPQHF. For the CDR3, the DNA is TGTGCCAGCTCACCAATTGAAGGGGTTCAGCCCCAGCATTTT.

This clone was recorded a few times. This chain links TRBV7-8 with TRBJ2-7, with D perhaps TRBD2 (6 bases). This CDR3 is built from 15 residues. The V gene's germline CDR1 is SGHVS and CDR2 FQNEAQ. With 0 bases removed from V and 2 bases from J, the gap between germline ends came to 11 bases. Here the CDR3 reads CASSLAGEAAYEQYF. The CDR3, as DNA: TGTGCCAGCAGCTTAGCGGGGGAGGCCGCCTACGAGCAGTACTTC.

The gene calls are TRBV10-3 and TRBJ2-2; 7 bases fit TRBD1. The germline CDR1 and CDR2 sequences are ENHRY and SYGVKD. The CDR3 spans 14 residues. Trimming removed 6 bases from V and 3 bases from J; junction bases left unmatched: 4. The CDR3 region has the DNA TGTGCCATCAGAGGGGGCGTAGACACCGGGGAGCTGTTTTTT. This translates into CAIRGGVDTGELFF.